This record concerns one T cell receptor beta chain sequence. The entry originates in a study of blood T cell repertoires in COVID-19. At the level of the study: Donors in the United States, Italy and Spain gave samples during acute or convalescent COVID-19.

Some clones are missing from TCRdb's copy, which holds only in-frame ones; the method was immunoSEQ multiplex PCR. Of approximately 220,000 clones listed, around 85% are singletons. CDR3 length: 23 amino acids. The receptor was isolated from a man aged 35 to 55 with acute or convalescent COVID-19. The rearrangement uses TRBV21-1 and TRBJ1-1; the D call of TRBD1 is as the table states it, not checked on the DNA. TRBV21-1 constitutes a pseudogene. Sequenced input: peripheral blood. CDR3 DNA: TGTGCCAGCAGCAAAGAAATCAGACACCCGGGGACCCGGGACAGAGGGAGGAACACTGAAGCTTTCTTT. It codes for CASSKEIRHPGTRDRGRNTEAFF.